This T cell receptor (beta chain) was captured by sequencing in a study of cytomegalovirus exposure and HLA in healthy donors. Study-wide findings and caveats: Near-uniform donor sequencing depth was presumed by presence/absence analyses. Most TCRs appeared rarely, but some public TCRs recurred in many donors. An ancestry cluster, one associated with Asian ancestry, reportedly showed fewer N-insertions than the approximately 720-donor mean in a later analysis.

Germline V gene sequence: CDR1 SGDLS, CDR2 YYNGEE. V shed 4 bases, J shed 3 bases, and the junction held 17 bases outside the gene matches. The CDR3 contains 20 residues. Use of 60 Vbeta and 13 Jbeta primers characterized the PCR. Libraries were prepared by immunoSEQ multiplex PCR; TCRdb keeps only in-frame clonotypes and omits some of them. The table lists about 76,000 clones, with approximately 4.5% in the top ten. Note on this clone: Antigen specificity is unknown.

Sequenced input: PBMCs. This chain links TRBV9 with TRBJ1-5, with TRBD1 identical over 12 bases. The source is a woman in her forties in good health and CMV-seropositive. The CDR3: CASSLRAPGQGAHFNQPQHF. DNA of the CDR3: TGTGCCAGCAGCCTCCGAGCCCCGGGACAGGGGGCCCATTTCAATCAGCCCCAGCATTTT.